This TCR beta chain was sequenced for a study of blood T cell repertoires in COVID-19. Study summary: COVID-19 samples collected from the United States, Italy and Spain covered acute and convalescent phases. PBMCs, B-cell-depleted T cells, or T cells provided the cDNA or gDNA that made up the material.

The CDR3 contains 15 residues. V was trimmed by 5 bases and J by 3 bases, leaving 16 bases between them. Germline values: CDR1 LNHDA, CDR2 SQIVND (reference sequence). Study processing details: It was from reference gene primer amplification that nucleated cell counts were estimated. Here immunoSEQ multiplex PCR was the method, and the copy in TCRdb shows in-frame clones only, minus some. V, J and clone size reflect that table, while D and trimming were determined from the DNA. The sample records some 55,000 clones, about 90% being singletons. The source material was peripheral blood. The genes are TRBV19 and TRBJ1-2, with D uncertain. The receptor was derived from a man aged 55 to 70 with acute or convalescent COVID-19. CDR3 region: CASSSEASLHYGYTF. The CDR3 coding sequence is TGTGCCAGTAGTTCTGAGGCCTCCCTCCACTATGGCTACACCTTC. Drawing the rest from reference TRBV19 and TRBJ1-2, the complete variable domain is DGGITQSPKYLFRKEGQNVTLSCEQNLNHDAMYWYRQDPGQGLRLIYYSQIVNDFQKGDIAEGYSVSREKKESFPLTVTSAQKNPTAFYLCASSSEASLHYGYTFGSGTRLTVV.